One sample yielded the 18 T cell receptor beta chains listed below, sequenced in a study of molecular identifiers for immune sequencing clone quantification. TCRdb processed the PCR reads anew with MiXCR; each CDR3 protein has one entry. The sample includes about 300,000 distinct CDR3 sequences, 20% to 25% of them seen just once. The sample consisted of naive CD8+ T cells from blood, with Jurkat cell RNA spiked in. As for subset: FACS-sorted CD8+CD4-CCR7+CD45RA+ naive T cells. The origin of the receptors is a human donor in good health. Some libraries in this study had Jurkat cell RNA spiked in.

This sequence joins TRBV7-9 and TRBJ2-1, with TRBD2 identical over 10 bases. Germline V CDR1 and CDR2: SEHNR, FQNEAQ (reference sequence). Trimming at V came to 5 bases and at J to 0 bases, leaving 7 bases not matched to a gene. The CDR3 sequence is 17 residues long. CDR3 DNA: TGTGCCAGCAGCCCGGAGCGGGAGGGCCACTCCTACAATGAGCAGTTCTTC. Translating gives CASSPEREGHSYNEQFF.

Notes on this clonotype: A single base separates this from a much larger clone, so it may be a read error. This chain links TRBV4-1 with TRBJ2-3; 8 bases are a match to TRBD2. Trimming at V came to 6 bases and at J to 4 bases, leaving 9 bases not matched to a gene. The CDR3 is 15 residues long. Germline V lookup: CDR1 MGHRA, CDR2 YSYEKL. The CDR3 is CASRQAETSADTQYF. The CDR3 DNA follows: TGCGCCAGCAGACAGGCAGAGACTAGCGCAGATACGCAGTATTTT.

In this sample, this clonotype turned up many times. This chain links TRBV6-5 with TRBJ2-1; 12 bases align to TRBD1. This CDR3 spans 14 amino acids. The V gene's germline CDR1 is MNHEY and CDR2 SVGAGI. Germline trimming cut 6 bases from V and 8 bases from J; bases unmatched to any gene: 5. The CDR3 region is CASSRDRGPDEQFF. The DNA for the CDR3 is TGTGCCAGCAGCCGGGACAGGGGGCCCGATGAGCAGTTCTTC.

This clonotype has ten or more counts. This chain uses TRBV28 with TRBJ2-5; the D is unclear. Germline loops: CDR1 MDHEN, CDR2 SYDVKM. The CDR3 totals 11 residues. Trimming removed 3 bases from V and 6 bases from J, with 5 bases in between. The CDR3 sequence is CASSLSKTQYF. CDR3 bases: TGTGCCAGCAGTTTGTCAAAGACCCAGTACTTC.

The sample holds many counts of this clonotype. This rearrangement joins TRBV12-3 or TRBV12-4 to TRBJ2-3; 9 bases are shared with TRBD2. This CDR3 has 16 residues. With V trimmed by 1 base and J by 1 base, 3 bases remained unmatched. The CDR3 DNA is TGTGCCAGCAGTTTAGGTAGCGGGGGTGGCACAGATACGCAGTATTTT. Amino acid sequence: CASSLGSGGGTDTQYF.

This clonotype turned up a few times. The chain has TRBV11-2 and TRBJ2-1; no clear D gene. There are 14 residues in the CDR3. CDR1 is SGHAT, CDR2 FQNNGV, per germline. Trimming removed 5 bases at V and 10 bases at J, with 18 bases between. CDR3 amino acids: CASSVAHRPAEQFF. The DNA of the CDR3 is TGTGCCAGCAGCGTAGCCCACAGACCTGCCGAGCAGTTCTTC.

The CDR3 here is CASSKDTGELFF. In nucleotides, the CDR3 is TGTGCCAGCAGTAAGGACACCGGGGAGCTGTTTTTT. The chain links TRBV28 to TRBJ2-2; D not resolved. This CDR3 has 12 residues. Trimming pared 5 bases from V and 3 bases from J, leaving 4 bases between. Looked up from germline, CDR1 is MDHEN and CDR2 is SYDVKM.

This clonotype was counted many times. V and J are TRBV30 and TRBJ2-7; D gene ambiguous. The CDR3 is made up of 12 amino acids. The V end was cut by 1 base, the J end by 3 bases, with 7 bases between. The germline CDR1 and CDR2 sequences are GTSNPN and SVGIG (reference sequence). The CDR3 sequence: CAWSEVNYEQYF. The CDR3 coding sequence is TGTGCCTGGAGTGAAGTGAACTACGAGCAGTACTTC.

On this clonotype itself: A much larger clone differs from this one at a single base, so this may be a read error. The chain is built from TRBV12-5 and TRBJ1-6; D ambiguous. CDR3 length: 16 residues. Germline V lookup: CDR1 LGHNT, CDR2 FRNRAP. The CDR3: CASGLVGEAYNSPLRF. CDR3 nucleotides: TGTGCTAGTGGTTTGGTAGGCGAGGCCTATAATTCACCCCTCCGCTTT.

There are a few counts of this clonotype. The chain couples TRBV6-2 or TRBV6-3 to TRBJ1-1; D is possibly TRBD1 (6 bases). The CDR3 runs to 16 residues. In germline, CDR1 is MNHEY, CDR2 SVGEGT. Between the trimmed V and J ends, which lost 5 bases and 5 bases, there was a span of 21 bases. This CDR3 is CASSHDRRRGMTEAFF. The CDR3 DNA is TGTGCCAGCAGTCACGACAGGCGGAGGGGTATGACTGAAGCTTTCTTT.

The table lists this clonotype with many counts. The V gene is TRBV24-1, the J gene TRBJ2-1, with TRBD2 identical over 10 bases. This CDR3 is built from 14 residues. Germline V lookup: CDR1 KGHDR, CDR2 SFDVKD. J lost 6 bases, V lost 4 bases, and 2 bases had no gene match. The CDR3 reads CATSDGTSVNEQFF. The CDR3 nucleotides read TGTGCCACCAGTGACGGGACTAGCGTCAATGAGCAGTTCTTC.

This clonotype has at least ten counts. V gene TRBV7-3 combines with J gene TRBJ2-3; 7 nucleotides match TRBD1. This CDR3 has 15 amino acids. V lost 2 bases and J lost 1; bases outside the gene matches: 3. Looked up from germline, CDR1 is SGHTA and CDR2 is FQGTGA. The CDR3 DNA reads TGTGCCAGCAGCTTACAGGGGGTGGGCACAGATACGCAGTATTTT. The encoded protein is CASSLQGVGTDTQYF.

This clonotype was recorded at least ten times. The genes are TRBV2 and TRBJ2-3, with D hard to call. Germline V gene lookup returns CDR1 SNHLY and CDR2 FYNNEI. The ends were cut back, 7 bases at V and 0 bases at J, with 11 bases in the middle. The CDR3 covers 14 residues. CDR3 DNA: TGTGCCAGCAAAGAGGAGCCTAGCACAGATACGCAGTATTTT. Its translation: CASKEEPSTDTQYF.

To note about this clonotype: A clone one base away is much larger, so this may be a read error. The J gene is TRBJ2-3, the V gene TRBV7-9; 14 nucleotides align to TRBD2. The length of the CDR3 is 20 residues. Germline V gene data show CDR1 as SEHNR and CDR2 as FQNEAQ (reference sequence). The chain's CDR3 is CASSPRTSGGSRPFTDTQSF. For the CDR3, the DNA is TGTGCCAGCAGCCCCCGGACTAGCGGGGGGTCCCGTCCCTTCACAGATACGCAGTCTTTT.

The chain has TRBV12-3 or TRBV12-4 and TRBJ2-7; D call uncertain. The germline V and J ends were trimmed by 1 base and 7 bases, with 11 bases remaining between them. The CDR3 has 13 residues. CDR3 sequence (DNA): TGTGCCAGCAGTTTAGTACAGCCCGAAGAGCAGTACTTC. Residues: CASSLVQPEEQYF.

To note about this clonotype: This clone may be a read error of a much larger clone one base away. The chain is built from TRBV6-1 and TRBJ2-3; D is unclear. Judging by the DNA end, TRBJ1-5 fits better; the J call may be wrong. The V gene's germline CDR1 is MNHNS and CDR2 SASEGT. This CDR3 spans 15 amino acids. In DNA form, the CDR3 reads TGTGCCAGCAGACAAGACGCCCCGAGCACAGATACGCAGCATTTT. This gives the protein CASRQDAPSTDTQHF.

This clonotype was seen repeatedly, ten times or more. The chain carries TRBV14 and TRBJ2-2; TRBD1 matches at 9 bases. Germline V lookup: CDR1 SGHDN, CDR2 FVKESK. The CDR3 extends over 17 amino acids. Trimming removed 6 bases from V and 0 bases from J; junction bases left unmatched: 8. The CDR3 DNA follows: TGTGCCAGCAGGGGACAGGGTCAATTCGCGAACACCGGGGAGCTGTTTTTT. It specifies CASRGQGQFANTGELFF. Looking up the rest from reference TRBV14 and TRBJ2-2 gives the full variable domain: EAGVTQFPSHSVIEKGQTVTLRCDPISGHDNLYWYRRVMGKEIKFLLHFVKESKQDESGMPNNRFLAERTGGTYSTLKVQPAELEDSGVYFCASRGQGQFANTGELFFGEGSRLTVL.

The chain carries TRBV14 and TRBJ1-4, with 11 bases that match TRBD1. The CDR3 is 16 amino acids. With V trimmed by 4 bases and J by 5 bases, 6 bases remained unmatched. Looked up from germline, CDR1 is SGHDN and CDR2 is FVKESK. CDR3 amino acids: CASSLPGTGGNEKLFF. Here the CDR3 DNA reads TGTGCCAGCAGCCTTCCCGGGACAGGGGGAAATGAAAAACTGTTTTTT.